This T cell receptor beta chain originates from a study of a mutant IDH1 vaccine in newly diagnosed glioma. Study summary: Former treatment meant radiotherapy, temozolomide, or both; the majority had gotten both. Notes on the study in general: Changes in top peripheral clonotypes did not appear linked to pseudoprogression.

Germline CDR1 reads SGHDT; CDR2 reads YYEEEE. The CDR3 covers 11 residues. V was clipped by 10 bases and J by 4 bases, with 9 bases between them. Documented time point: baseline, week 1 (first vaccination visit). As for treatment: pre-vaccination baseline after standard-of-care therapy. Donor diagnoses consisted of new WHO grade 3 or 4 IDH1-mutant, ATRX-lost astrocytomas. Remarks on this clone: Its antigen is not identified.

Assay: immunoSEQ multiplex PCR; the TCRdb copy retains only in-frame clones and omits some. Here the sample spans some 95,000 clones, about four fifths being singletons. This sequence joins TRBV5-6 and TRBJ2-4; D not resolved. The receptor was derived from a man in his forties with glioma. The input for sequencing was PBMCs, taken from a glioma patient treated with radiotherapy, temozolomide or both. The CDR3 nucleotides read TGTGCCCCACCAGGTAAAAACATTCAGTACTTC. Protein product: CAPPGKNIQYF. The variable domain in full, completed from reference TRBV5-6 and TRBJ2-4, reads DAGVTQSPTHLIKTRGQQVTLRCSPKSGHDTVSWYQQALGQGPQFIFQYYEEEERQRGNFPDRFSGHQFPNYSSELNVNALLLGDSALYLCAPPGKNIQYFGAGTRLSVL.